The 9 T cell receptor beta chains below come from one sample, sequenced in a study of beta chain features in type 1 diabetes. cDNA synthesis used the whole RNA isolate, giving expressed TCRB sequences. The protocol was immunoSEQ multiplex PCR, while the TCRdb copy is restricted to in-frame clones and leaves out a portion. Of 200,000 to 250,000 clones in the sample, under 13% are singletons; the top ten hold roughly 1.3%. Source material: central memory CD4+ T cells from blood. The source of these receptors is a man younger than 35 in good health.

The genes are TRBV2 and TRBJ2-1; TRBD2 aligns across 16 bases. The CDR3 is 12 residues long. The germline CDR1 and CDR2 sequences are SNHLY and FYNNEI. V was pared by 11 bases and J by 14 bases, with 6 bases of the junction left unmatched. The CDR3 bases are TGTGCCGGGAAGGGACTAGCGGGAGGGGAGTTCTTC. Translating it yields CAGKGLAGGEFF. Full variable domain (remainder filled in from reference TRBV2 and TRBJ2-1): EPEVTQTPSHQVTQMGQEVILRCVPISNHLYFYWYRQILGQKVEFLVSFYNNEISEKSEIFDDQFSVERPDGSNFTLKIRSTKLEDSAMYFCAGKGLAGGEFFGPGTRLTVL.

This chain joins TRBV25-1 and TRBJ2-3; unclear D gene. V lost 4 bases, J lost 0 bases, and 8 bases lay in between. The CDR3 runs to 14 residues. CDR1 MGHDK and CDR2 SYGVNS come from the germline V gene. The CDR3 DNA reads TGTGCCAGCAGTGGGGTTGGAAGCACAGATACGCAGTATTTT. It codes for CASSGVGSTDTQYF.

This clone has only a few counts. This rearrangement joins TRBV5-1 to TRBJ2-5; 7 positions match TRBD1. The CDR3 contains 13 residues. CDR1 is SGHRS and CDR2 is YFSETQ in the germline V gene. After removal of 4 bases from V and 5 bases from J, the junction contained 5 bases not matched to a gene. Here the CDR3 reads CASSATGDETQYF. In nucleotides, the CDR3 is TGCGCCAGCAGCGCAACAGGGGACGAGACCCAGTACTTC.

This clone was seen more than once but under ten times. This sequence joins TRBV7-8 and TRBJ1-5, with 7 bases that match TRBD1. The trim removed 5 bases at V and 5 bases at J, leaving 6 bases unmatched. There are 14 residues in the CDR3. Germline values: CDR1 SGHVS, CDR2 FQNEAQ. Here the CDR3 reads CASSPGGGYQPQHF. The CDR3 DNA reads as TGTGCCAGCAGCCCAGGGGGGGGATATCAGCCCCAGCATTTT.

In this sample, this clone turned up a few times. The chain carries TRBV5-4 and TRBJ2-1, with TRBD1 matching over 7 bases. V shed 0 bases, J shed 4 bases, and the junction held 4 bases outside the gene matches. This CDR3 comprises 15 residues. Germline assignment: CDR1 SGHNT and CDR2 YYREEE (reference sequence). CDR3 coding DNA: TGTGCCAGCAGCTTGGGACAGGGAATATACAATGAGCAGTTCTTC. Protein: CASSLGQGIYNEQFF.

The chain uses TRBV9 and TRBJ1-3; D uncertain. Trimming removed 1 base from V and 0 bases from J, with 8 bases in between. In germline, CDR1 is SGDLS, CDR2 YYNGEE. The CDR3 contains 15 residues. CDR3 nucleotide sequence: TGTGCCAGCAGCGTAAGAATGGGCTCTGGAAACACCATATATTTT. This encodes CASSVRMGSGNTIYF.

This chain connects TRBV15 to TRBJ1-5, with D possibly TRBD1 on 5 matching bases. Germline V lookup: CDR1 LNHNV, CDR2 YYDKDF (reference sequence). This CDR3 contains 13 residues. With 0 bases removed from V and 6 bases from J, the gap between germline ends came to 6 bases. The chain's CDR3 is CATSRDQGQPQHF. The CDR3 DNA reads TGTGCCACCAGCAGAGATCAGGGTCAGCCCCAGCATTTT. The whole variable domain, filled in from reference TRBV15 and TRBJ1-5, reads DAMVIQNPRYQVTQFGKPVTLSCSQTLNHNVMYWYQQKSSQAPKLLFHYYDKDFNNEADTPDNFQSRRPNTSFCFLDIRSPGLGDTAMYLCATSRDQGQPQHFGDGTRLSIL.

This clone has a handful of counts. This rearrangement joins TRBV4-2 to TRBJ2-7, with 9 positions matching TRBD2. This CDR3 is 16 amino acids long. CDR1 is LGHNA and CDR2 is YNFKEQ in the germline V gene. The junction had 9 bases not matched to a gene; V was cut back by 4 bases and J by 2 bases. CDR3: CASSLSPGLAAYEQYF. The CDR3 nucleotides read TGTGCCAGCAGCCTTTCTCCGGGACTAGCCGCCTACGAGCAGTACTTC.

The table lists this clone with many counts. The V call is TRBV13, the J call TRBJ2-7; 7 bases align to TRBD1. CDR3 length: 13 amino acids. J was trimmed by 2 bases and V by 5 bases; bases with no gene match: 3. In germline, CDR1 is PRHDT, CDR2 FYEKMQ (reference sequence). The CDR3 nucleotides are TGTGCCAGCAGCCTGACAGGGACCTACGAGCAGTACTTC. Encoded protein: CASSLTGTYEQYF. The full variable domain, with the rest looked up from reference TRBV13 and TRBJ2-7, is AAGVIQSPRHLIKEKRETATLKCYPIPRHDTVYWYQQGPGQDPQFLISFYEKMQSDKGSIPDRFSAQQFSDYHSELNMSSLELGDSALYFCASSLTGTYEQYFGPGTRLTVT.